This T cell receptor (beta chain) was recovered during a study of T-cell reconstitution after alpha-beta-depleted transplantation in children. Study outcomes and limitations: By about two months after transplant, alpha-beta T cells reportedly arose from several hundred graft clones that had expanded. T-cell counts and diversity at one year following transplant were attributed mainly to newly produced T cells. Surviving recipient T cells and intrathymic progenitors accounted for some patients' high TCRbeta diversity at day 60.

This clonotype was found many times. What it binds is unknown. Germline assignment: CDR1 SGHAT and CDR2 FQNNGV. The CDR3 sequence is 13 residues long. Between the trimmed V and J ends, which lost 0 bases and 5 bases, there was a span of 5 bases. Preparation of the TCRbeta library involved a method that used unique molecular identifiers. MiXCR, applied by TCRdb to the PCR reads, yields one record per CDR3 protein. The table shows over 450,000 distinct CDR3 sequences, with about 10% occurring only once. The source was PBMCs, collected before TCRalphabeta/CD19-depleted stem cell transplant. The V call is TRBV11-2, the J call TRBJ2-1; D gene ambiguous. The receptor's source is a child aged 2 to 15 with inherited bone marrow failure, due to receive a stem cell transplant. In DNA form, the CDR3 reads TGTGCCAGCAGCTTAGAAAGGGACAATGAGCAGTTCTTC. Its translation is CASSLERDNEQFF.